Listed here is a single T cell receptor beta chain. What it binds is not known. V was pared by 2 bases and J by 4 bases, with 18 bases between. The CDR3 extends over 17 amino acids. Germline values: CDR1 SGHTA, CDR2 FQGTGA. TCRdb re-called the 5' RACE reads through MiXCR, storing one row per CDR3 protein. Seen here are 400,000 or so distinct CDR3 sequences, 20% observed once, and the top ten hold more than 8%. The data were obtained in a study of T-cell memory formation after mild COVID-19. Study-wide results and limits: Clones that contracted from day 15 to 85 were balanced CD4/CD8, while later expanders leaned CD4+. Within pre-infection memory, some responding clones were found, suggesting cross-reactive memory joined.

The genes are TRBV7-3 and TRBJ2-1; maybe TRBD2 (7 bases). This receptor was taken from an adult woman who had mild COVID-19 (a few samples of this study predate the infection). Cell type and time point are not known. The material sequenced was PBMCs or a T cell subset sorted from them (not recorded which). The CDR3 nucleotides are TGTGCCAGCAGCTTAGGGATTGGGCGGGGGCGGTACAATGAGCAGTTCTTC. It yields the protein CASSLGIGRGRYNEQFF.